What follows describes a single T cell receptor beta chain. The data originate from a study of immune evolution from preneoplasia to lung adenocarcinoma. The CDR3 is 13 residues long. V was cut by 1 base and J by 10 bases, with 11 bases left in between. The V gene's germline CDR1 is SGHTA and CDR2 FQGNSA. Generated by immunoSEQ multiplex PCR, the TCRdb table keeps only in-frame clones and is missing some. This sample carries about 3,200 clones, around 80% of them seen once, and the ten largest clones take about 3%. This receptor was obtained from an older donor with lung adenocarcinoma. This sequence joins TRBV7-2 and TRBJ2-1; D uncertain. Sequencing used FFPE adjacent normal lung tissue. CDR3 sequence (DNA): TGTGCCAGCAGCTTAGGGCCATGGTGGGAGCAGTTCTTC. The encoded protein is CASSLGPWWEQFF.